Presented here are 3 T cell receptor beta chains from one specimen sequenced in a study of cytotoxic CD8 clonotypes in ibrutinib-treated CLL. The assay was immunoSEQ multiplex PCR, and TCRdb's table has in-frame clones only and misses some. The table has approximately 210,000 clones, around 72% seen once. Material: PBMCs, obtained after 24 months of ibrutinib treatment. The receptors were gathered from a human donor with chronic lymphocytic leukemia.

The chain recombines TRBV27 with TRBJ1-2; 7 bases match TRBD1. Trimming at V came to 5 bases and at J to 4 bases, leaving 16 bases not matched to a gene. Germline CDR1 is MNHEY and CDR2 is SMNVEV (reference sequence). CDR3 size: 17 residues. The CDR3 DNA reads TGTGCCAGCAGTAGTCCCCCGCCGGGACAGTCTTCCTATGGCTACACCTTC. Its translation is CASSSPPPGQSSYGYTF.

V usage is TRBV9 and J usage is TRBJ2-4, with TRBD1 matching over 7 bases. Per germline, CDR1 SGDLS and CDR2 YYNGEE. V lost 4 bases, J lost 13 bases, and 17 bases stayed unmatched. This CDR3 has 15 amino acids. The CDR3 DNA follows: TGTGCCAGCAGCCCGTCCGTGATTGAGGGGGCGTTACAGTACTTC. Translation gives CASSPSVIEGALQYF.

This sequence joins TRBV7-9 and TRBJ1-3, with D tentatively TRBD1 (5 bases). CDR3 length: 17 residues. Germline V gene lookup returns CDR1 SEHNR and CDR2 FQNEAQ (reference sequence). V was shortened by 3 bases and J by 2 bases, with 17 bases between the two germline ends. In nucleotides, the CDR3 is TGTGCCAGCAGCTTTTCCAGGGAAATCTTGCCTGGAAACACCATATATTTT. Amino acids: CASSFSREILPGNTIYF. The whole variable domain, filled in from reference TRBV7-9 and TRBJ1-3, reads DTGVSQNPRHKITKRGQNVTFRCDPISEHNRLYWYRQTLGQGPEFLTYFQNEAQLEKSRLLSDRFSAERPKGSFSTLEIQRTEQGDSAMYLCASSFSREILPGNTIYFGEGSWLTVV.